These T cell receptor beta chains were read from a single sample in a study of shared clonotypes between healthy human individuals. Measured with immunoSEQ multiplex PCR; TCRdb has only the in-frame clones, and not every one. The sample consists of a few million clones, around nine tenths of them appearing once. Sequencing was done on a sample of naive CD4+ T cells sorted from blood. The receptors stem from a man aged 18 to 35 in good health. CDR3s include the opening cysteine and the closing phenylalanine or tryptophan. A D gene is named only where the DNA matches it firmly. Not all rows give a size; the values are once, few, many and, for expanded clones, a class.

D,J,size,V,DNA,CDR3
TRBD1,TRBJ2-5,-,TRBV19,TGTGCCAGTAGCTGGGACAGCCAAGAGACCCAGTACTTC,CASSWDSQETQYF
-,TRBJ2-3,-,TRBV2,TGTGCCAGCAGTGAAGACAGGGGCACAGATACGCAGTATTTT,CASSEDRGTDTQYF
-,TRBJ2-6,-,TRBV11-2,TGTGCCAGCAGCTACACAGGGACATCTGGGGCCAACGTCCTGACTTTC,CASSYTGTSGANVLTF
-,TRBJ1-4,-,TRBV7-2,TGTGCCAGCAGCTTGCGAACGACCTCGGGCGCAACTAATGAAAAACTGTTTTTT,CASSLRTTSGATNEKLFF
TRBD1,TRBJ2-7,-,TRBV28,TGTGCCAGCAAGGTCGACAGGGGGCTATACGAGCAGTACTTC,CASKVDRGLYEQYF
TRBD2,TRBJ2-1,-,TRBV5-4,TGTGCCAGCAGCTTGGCGGCGAGGACTAGCGGGGGTTCCTACAATGAGCAGTTCTTC,CASSLAARTSGGSYNEQFF
-,TRBJ2-7,-,TRBV2,TGTGCCAGCAGCACCGACTGGGCCGGCGAGCAGTACTTC,CASSTDWAGEQYF
TRBD1,TRBJ2-1,-,TRBV5-6,TGTGCCAGCAGCCGGGACAGATACTACAATGAGCAGTTCTTC,CASSRDRYYNEQFF
-,TRBJ1-1,-,TRBV10-3,TGTGCCATCAGTGAAGGTCCGGGGAACACTGAAGCTTTCTTT,CAISEGPGNTEAFF
TRBD1,TRBJ2-5,once,TRBV18,TGTGCCAGCTCACCACCTATCCGACAGGGAAAAGAGACCCAGTACTTC,CASSPPIRQGKETQYF
-,TRBJ2-3,-,TRBV18,TGTGCCAGCTCACCAGGGTCTGATACGCAGTATTTT,CASSPGSDTQYF
-,TRBJ1-2,few,TRBV6-1,TGTGCCAGCAGTGAATCCCATGGCTACACCTTC,CASSESHGYTF
TRBD2,TRBJ2-2,-,TRBV4-1,TGCGCCAGCAGCCGCGGGGGAGACACCGGGGAGCTGTTTTTT,CASSRGGDTGELFF
-,TRBJ2-5,-,TRBV18,TGTGCCAGCTCGCGGACAGAAGAGACCCAGTACTTC,CASSRTEETQYF
-,TRBJ2-1,-,TRBV5-6,TGTGCCAGCAGCGCGGGACCGGGCTTCACCACCAATGAGCAGTTCTTC,CASSAGPGFTTNEQFF
TRBD2,TRBJ2-5,-,TRBV9,TGTGCCAGCAGCGTAGTAGCGGGGGGGCCTGGAGAGACCCAGTACTTC,CASSVVAGGPGETQYF
-,TRBJ1-2,-,TRBV14,TGTGCCAGCAGCCCCATCGAGGACTATGGCTACACCTTC,CASSPIEDYGYTF
-,TRBJ1-6,once,TRBV9,TGTGCCAGCAGCGGCGCCAGGGCCCCTGACTCACCCCTCCACTTT,CASSGARAPDSPLHF
-,TRBJ2-7,once,TRBV15,TGTGCCACCAGCAATAGCGCCTACGAGCAGTACTTC,CATSNSAYEQYF
TRBD2,TRBJ2-2,-,TRBV10-3,TGTGCCATCAGGAGCGGGAGACTTCGCGCCGGGGAGCTGTTTTTT,CAIRSGRLRAGELFF
TRBD1,TRBJ2-7,-,TRBV28,TGTGCCAGCAGTTTAGGTTCGACAGGGGGGACCTACGAGCAGTACTTC,CASSLGSTGGTYEQYF
TRBD1,TRBJ2-2,-,TRBV5-4,TGTGCCAGCAGCCTTAGGACAGGCCTCACCGGGGAGCTGTTTTTT,CASSLRTGLTGELFF
-,TRBJ1-4,-,TRBV5-1,TGCGCCAGCAGCCCAGGGACTTCTAAATCAACTAATGAAAAACTGTTTTTT,CASSPGTSKSTNEKLFF
-,TRBJ2-7,-,TRBV2,TGTGCCAGCAGTGAAGGTTTACAGGGCCACGAGCAGTACTTC,CASSEGLQGHEQYF
-,TRBJ1-3,-,TRBV14,TGTGCCAGCAGCCAAGAATCCCCAGGGGGAAACACCATATATTTT,CASSQESPGGNTIYF
-,TRBJ2-7,-,TRBV30,TGTGCCTGGAGTCCGAGGGGGGGAATTAAGGGCGAGCAGTACTTC,CAWSPRGGIKGEQYF
-,TRBJ2-7,-,TRBV19,TGTGCCAGTAGTATAAGTGGGGGACAATTTCACGAGCAGTACTTC,CASSISGGQFHEQYF
TRBD2,TRBJ2-7,-,TRBV6-5,TGTGCCAGCAGTTCCAAAGGACTAGCGGGAGACGAGCAGTACTTC,CASSSKGLAGDEQYF
-,TRBJ1-3,-,TRBV7-9,TGTGCCAGCAGCTCAAACGGTGGAAACACCATATATTTT,CASSSNGGNTIYF
-,TRBJ2-3,-,TRBV5-1,TGCGCCAGCAGCCGACAAAAGGGGGGAGCAGATACGCAGTATTTT,CASSRQKGGADTQYF
TRBD1,TRBJ2-7,-,TRBV30,TGTGCCTGGAGTGGGTTAGGGACAGGGGAAAGGGAGCAGTACTTC,CAWSGLGTGEREQYF
-,TRBJ2-1,-,TRBV12-2,TGTGCAAGTCGTCGAAGACTAGCGGGTTACACCTACAATGAGCAGTTCTTC,CASRRRLAGYTYNEQFF
TRBD1,TRBJ1-5,-,TRBV2,TGTGCCAGCAGTAAGACAGGGGGCCCCGGCAATCAGCCCCAGCATTTT,CASSKTGGPGNQPQHF
TRBD1,TRBJ2-1,-,TRBV6-1,TGTGCCAGCAGAGCCGGGACAGCGAGCTACAATGAGCAGTTCTTC,CASRAGTASYNEQFF
-,TRBJ2-7,-,TRBV18,TGTGCCAGCTCACCAGATAACCCCTACGAGCAGTACTTC,CASSPDNPYEQYF
TRBD1,TRBJ1-3,-,TRBV29-1,TGCAGCGTAAGACAGGGGGCGGGAAACACCATATATTTT,CSVRQGAGNTIYF
-,TRBJ1-4,-,TRBV2,TGTGCCAGCAGTGAGTTACAGCCTAGACTGTTTTTT,CASSELQPRLFF
-,TRBJ1-3,-,TRBV9,TGTGCCAGCAGCGTAGAAGAGCCTGGAAACACCATATATTTT,CASSVEEPGNTIYF
-,TRBJ2-7,-,TRBV5-4,TGTGCCAGCAGCCCGAGGGGACTTGCCTCCTACGAGCAGTACTTC,CASSPRGLASYEQYF
-,TRBJ2-7,-,TRBV9,TGTGCCAGCAGCGTAGCCGGCGGTTCAAACTACGAGCAGTACTTC,CASSVAGGSNYEQYF
-,TRBJ2-3,-,TRBV4-1,TGCGCCAGCAGCCAGGGACCGCGTCCGGATACGCAGTATTTT,CASSQGPRPDTQYF
-,TRBJ2-1,-,TRBV19,TGTGCCAGTAGTCACCTGGGTCTCTCGCAGTTCTTC,CASSHLGLSQFF
-,TRBJ1-1,-,TRBV2,TGTGCCAGCAGCGGGGTTGGGAACACTGAAGCTTTCTTT,CASSGVGNTEAFF
-,TRBJ2-7,-,TRBV7-9,TGTGCCAGCAGCTTAGATTTCCAGACATACGAGCAGTACTTC,CASSLDFQTYEQYF
-,TRBJ1-1,-,TRBV11-2,TGTGCCAGCAGCTTAGCCCCGCATGGTACTGAAGCTTTCTTT,CASSLAPHGTEAFF
-,TRBJ1-5,once,TRBV27,TGTGCCAGCAGACGGCAGGGCAGGGCGACTCAGCCCCAGCATTTT,CASRRQGRATQPQHF
-,TRBJ2-2,-,TRBV30,TGTGCCTGGAGTCCCCGGCGGCAGCAAAAGGGTGGGGAGCTGTTTTTT,CAWSPRRQQKGGELFF
TRBD2,TRBJ2-3,-,TRBV9,TGTGCCAGCAGCGTACCCCCTAGCGGGGGAACAGATACGCAGTATTTT,CASSVPPSGGTDTQYF
-,TRBJ2-3,-,TRBV9,TGTGCCAGCAGCCTCCAAAACACAGATACGCAGTATTTT,CASSLQNTDTQYF
TRBD1,TRBJ1-6,-,TRBV6-5,TGTGCCAGCAGCTGGACAGGGGATAATTCACCCCTCCACTTT,CASSWTGDNSPLHF
-,TRBJ2-1,-,TRBV9,TGTGCCAGCAGCGGGGGGAGCGGATCCTACAATGAGCAGTTCTTC,CASSGGSGSYNEQFF
TRBD2,TRBJ2-2,-,TRBV7-2,TGTGCCAGCAGTAAAGCGGGGAAGAACACCGGGGAGCTGTTTTTT,CASSKAGKNTGELFF